This TCR beta chain was identified in a study of T-cell memory formation after mild COVID-19. Study at large: Largely donor-specific sequence clusters came from two donors.

TCRdb re-derived calls from the 5' RACE reads in MiXCR, one entry per CDR3 protein. The data contain 400,000 or so distinct CDR3 sequences, around 20% of them singletons. This clonotype was seen a handful of times. What it binds is unknown. V was clipped by 0 bases and J by 2 bases; unmatched bases: 10. CDR1 is LGHNA and CDR2 is YNFKEQ in the germline V gene. The CDR3 spans 18 residues. Findings and caveats of the study: Contracting CD8+ clones were enriched in EMRA, CD4+ mainly in CM and EM. Whether day 37 second-wave clones are SARS-CoV-2-specific was not confirmed.

Specimen: PBMCs or a T cell subset sorted from them (not recorded which). The chain is built from TRBV4-2 and TRBJ2-3; 8 nucleotides line up with TRBD2. The receptor was isolated from an adult woman who had mild COVID-19 (a few samples of this study predate the infection). Cell type and time point are not known. CDR3 residues: CASSQEPSSGGATDTQYF. The CDR3 bases are TGTGCCAGCAGCCAAGAACCTTCGTCGGGGGGGGCCACAGATACGCAGTATTTT.